The source of this T cell receptor (beta chain) is a study of shared clonotypes between healthy human individuals. J lost 5 bases, V lost 2 bases, and 2 bases had no gene match. This CDR3 contains 13 residues. Germline-derived CDR1 and CDR2 are SGHNT and YYREEE (reference sequence). At deep level, the assay was performed. Sorted-subset replicate PCRs used about 200 ng DNA, about 30,000 T cell genomes. Assay: immunoSEQ multiplex PCR; the TCRdb copy retains only in-frame clones and omits some. Among 2,100,000 or so clones listed, 90% to 96% were seen once. To note about this clone: At the DNA level, this CDR3 is encoded by other sequences in the same sample as well.

The sequenced material came from naive CD4+ T cells sorted from blood. Subset given: CD45RA+ positively selected. V gene TRBV5-4 combines with J gene TRBJ2-5, with TRBD2 matching over 8 bases. The source is a man between 18 and 29 years old in good health. CDR3 sequence (DNA): TGTGCCAGCAGCTTAGCGGGAGTTGAGACCCAGTACTTC. Translating it yields CASSLAGVETQYF.